This passage covers 17 T cell receptor beta chains from one sample sequenced in a study of shared clonotypes between healthy human individuals (dated by TCRdb to about 2020). Libraries were constructed by the immunoSEQ multiplex PCR assay. TCRdb's version of the immuneACCESS table is confined to in-frame rearrangements and falls short of the full clone set. An unresolved V gene accounts for under half of the shortfall where checked; the remainder is of unknown origin. A total of approximately 400,000 clones appear in this sample, around 96% of them only once. Of the sample, approximately 0.3% is held by the ten largest clones. The material sequenced was memory CD8+ T cells sorted from blood. Sample cell subset or site, as interpreted from the label and publication: CD45RO+ cells pooled with CCR7-negative TemRA cells. Source of these receptors: a young man in good health.

The chain combines TRBV29-1 with TRBJ2-4, with D unresolved. CDR1 and CDR2 (germline): SQVTM, ANQGSEA. The CDR3 consists of 14 residues. V lost 4 bases and J 0 bases, leaving 10 bases between the germline ends. The chain's CDR3 is CSVAGPGAKNIQYF. The CDR3 coding sequence is TGCAGCGTTGCAGGCCCGGGAGCCAAAAACATTCAGTACTTC.

The rearrangement joins TRBV9 to TRBJ1-1, with TRBD1 matching 7 bases. The germline gives CDR1 SGDLS, CDR2 YYNGEE. With 3 bases clipped from V and 4 bases from J, the junction kept 6 bases outside the gene matches. CDR3 length: 14 residues. The CDR3 reads CASSAPSGGTEAFF. The CDR3 bases are TGTGCCAGCAGCGCCCCGTCAGGGGGCACTGAAGCTTTCTTT. The entire variable domain, with the rest obtained from reference TRBV9 and TRBJ1-1, is as follows: DSGVTQTPKHLITATGQRVTLRCSPRSGDLSVYWYQQSLDQGLQFLIQYYNGEERAKGNILERFSAQQFPDLHSELNLSSLELGDSALYFCASSAPSGGTEAFFGQGTRLTVV.

This rearrangement joins TRBV5-1 to TRBJ2-2; tentative D call: TRBD2 (5 bases). The CDR3 totals 16 residues. V was clipped by 0 bases and J by 8 bases, with 17 bases between them. The germline V gene has CDR1 SGHRS and CDR2 YFSETQ. The CDR3 DNA reads TGCGCCAGCAGCTTGGATGGCGGACTCCCCACGGGGGAGCTGTTTTTT. It yields the protein CASSLDGGLPTGELFF.

The chain links TRBV6-6 to TRBJ2-7, with TRBD1 identical over 9 bases. V was clipped by 5 bases and J by 4 bases; unmatched bases: 12. The germline gives CDR1 MNHNY, CDR2 SVGAGI (reference sequence). The CDR3 runs to 16 residues. CDR3 sequence: CASSPGQGLGQYEQYF. Written as DNA, the CDR3 is TGTGCCAGCAGTCCGGGACAGGGTCTGGGTCAGTACGAGCAGTACTTC.

This chain uses TRBV10-1 with TRBJ2-4; TRBD1 matches at 11 bases. This CDR3 is built from 13 residues. With 5 bases clipped from V and 9 bases from J, the junction kept 3 bases outside the gene matches. Per germline, CDR1 WNHNN and CDR2 SYGVQD (reference sequence). The CDR3 nucleotides read TGCGCCAGCAGTCCAGGACAGGGGGCCATTCAGTACTTC. It yields the protein CASSPGQGAIQYF.

The genes are TRBV5-6 and TRBJ2-1, with D unresolved. The length of the CDR3 is 14 residues. V was cut by 4 bases and J by 8 bases, with 16 bases left in between. Germline V CDR1 and CDR2: SGHDT, YYEEEE. CDR3 coding DNA: TGTGCCAGCAGCCCTCACGCAGGATGGGATGAGCAGTTCTTC. It specifies CASSPHAGWDEQFF.

The chain joins TRBV5-8 to TRBJ2-4, with D unresolved. This CDR3 has 14 amino acids. V was clipped by 2 bases and J by 1 base, with 7 bases between them. In germline, CDR1 is SGHTS, CDR2 YDEGEE. CDR3 sequence: CASSLGAAKNIQYF. The DNA for the CDR3 is TGTGCCAGCAGCTTAGGAGCGGCCAAAAACATTCAGTACTTC.

This chain links TRBV9 with TRBJ1-3; tentative D call: TRBD1 (6 bases). V was shortened by 0 bases and J by 0 bases, with 13 bases between the two germline ends. The CDR3 is 17 amino acids. Germline CDR1 reads SGDLS; CDR2 reads YYNGEE. The DNA of the CDR3 is TGTGCCAGCAGCGTAGATACCGGGGGGCGCTCTGGAAACACCATATATTTT. This codes for CASSVDTGGRSGNTIYF.

This chain connects TRBV7-3 to TRBJ2-1; 14 bases line up with TRBD2. Trimming cost V 4 bases and J 12 bases; bases outside gene matches: 11. Germline CDR1 and CDR2: SGHTA and FQGTGA. The CDR3 is 16 amino acids. The CDR3 loop reads CASSSIGTSGRKGQFF. The CDR3 DNA is TGTGCCAGCAGCTCGATAGGGACTAGCGGGAGAAAGGGGCAGTTCTTC.

This clone was observed once. The chain has TRBV29-1 and TRBJ2-7; D tentatively fits TRBD1 or TRBD2 (5 bases each). The CDR3 totals 12 residues. Germline V CDR1 and CDR2: SQVTM, ANQGSEA. The germline V and J ends were trimmed by 5 bases and 3 bases, with 11 bases remaining between them. The CDR3 nucleotides read TGCAGCGTTACAGCAGGGAGCTACGAGCAGTACTTC. This translates into CSVTAGSYEQYF.

This chain joins TRBV29-1 and TRBJ2-7; possibly TRBD1 for D (5 bases). From germline, CDR1 is SQVTM and CDR2 ANQGSEA. Trimming took 3 bases from V and 2 from J, leaving 5 bases between them. The CDR3 is 11 residues long. DNA for the CDR3: TGCAGCGTTGAGGGGCCCTACGAGCAGTACTTC. Amino acid sequence: CSVEGPYEQYF.

This chain links TRBV5-6 with TRBJ2-1; D may be TRBD2 (5 bases). The CDR3 has 11 amino acids. Germline V gene data show CDR1 as SGHDT and CDR2 as YYEEEE. Trimming cost V 0 bases and J 15 bases, with 10 bases left between them. CDR3 sequence (DNA): TGTGCCAGCAGCTTGGTGTCTAGCACGTTCTTC. This translates into CASSLVSSTFF.

V usage is TRBV9 and J usage is TRBJ2-1; 12 positions agree with TRBD2. J was trimmed by 14 bases and V by 4 bases; bases with no gene match: 13. CDR1 and CDR2 from the germline V gene are SGDLS and YYNGEE. The CDR3 runs 15 residues. The CDR3 here is CASSTGLAGTPKEFF. The CDR3 nucleotides are TGTGCCAGCAGCACCGGACTAGCGGGAACCCCCAAAGAGTTCTTC.

This clone appeared a single time. The rearrangement joins TRBV5-5 to TRBJ1-2; D gene uncertain. Germline values: CDR1 SGHKS, CDR2 YYEKEE (reference sequence). V gave up 0 bases and J gave up 5 bases, with 8 bases separating them. The CDR3 covers 13 residues. The DNA of the CDR3 is TGTGCCAGCAGCTTGGGCCACGGATATGGCTACACCTTC. Translated, it gives CASSLGHGYGYTF.

The CDR3 sequence is CASSVLRAVYEQYF. The CDR3 DNA follows: TGTGCCAGCAGTGTCCTACGGGCCGTCTACGAGCAGTACTTC. The chain links TRBV6-1 to TRBJ2-7; no clear D gene. Between the trimmed V and J ends, which lost 4 bases and 3 bases, there was a span of 13 bases. This CDR3 has 14 amino acids. CDR1 and CDR2 (germline): MNHNS, SASEGT.

This clone has only one observation. The J gene is TRBJ1-1, the V gene TRBV4-2; a weak D match, TRBD1 (5 bases). The CDR3 length is 15 residues. The germline V gene encodes CDR1 LGHNA and CDR2 YNFKEQ. Trimming removed 0 bases from V and 1 base from J, with 9 bases in between. CDR3 sequence: CASSQDPGKNTEAFF. CDR3 nucleotides: TGTGCCAGCAGCCAAGATCCAGGGAAGAACACTGAAGCTTTCTTT.

V and J are TRBV5-1 and TRBJ1-2; D not resolved. The CDR3 extends over 16 amino acids. Trimming removed 0 bases at V and 4 bases at J, with 16 bases between. The germline CDR1 and CDR2 sequences are SGHRS and YFSETQ. CDR3 in DNA: TGCGCCAGCAGCTTGGTTACCAAAGACACCGCCTATGGCTACACCTTC. Translation gives CASSLVTKDTAYGYTF.